This TCR beta chain originates from a study of T cell responses to AZD1222 COVID-19 vaccine. Repertoires were generated with immunoSEQ multiplex PCR, while TCRdb's copy carries only in-frame clones and drops some. The sample has approximately 120,000 clones, 88% seen once. The CDR3 totals 14 residues. Germline-derived CDR1 and CDR2 are SNHLY and FYNNEI. V was pared by 8 bases and J by 5 bases, with 18 bases between. Study results and limitations: In all cases, repertoires were sampled only after the peak T cell response. Unmutated variant regions are reportedly targeted by nearly half of spike-specific TCRs. Only 5 or 6 individuals given AZD1222 were seropositive at baseline.

In regard to this clone: Its antigen is currently unknown.

The V and J genes are TRBV2 and TRBJ1-1, with a weak D call TRBD1 (5 bases). This material consisted of peripheral blood, taken on day 0 of MenACWY control vaccination. The source of this sequence is an adult in good health. As DNA, the CDR3 is TGTGCCAGCGGACCGGGCCCCGGGGGGACTGAAGCTTTCTTT. Its translation: CASGPGPGGTEAFF.